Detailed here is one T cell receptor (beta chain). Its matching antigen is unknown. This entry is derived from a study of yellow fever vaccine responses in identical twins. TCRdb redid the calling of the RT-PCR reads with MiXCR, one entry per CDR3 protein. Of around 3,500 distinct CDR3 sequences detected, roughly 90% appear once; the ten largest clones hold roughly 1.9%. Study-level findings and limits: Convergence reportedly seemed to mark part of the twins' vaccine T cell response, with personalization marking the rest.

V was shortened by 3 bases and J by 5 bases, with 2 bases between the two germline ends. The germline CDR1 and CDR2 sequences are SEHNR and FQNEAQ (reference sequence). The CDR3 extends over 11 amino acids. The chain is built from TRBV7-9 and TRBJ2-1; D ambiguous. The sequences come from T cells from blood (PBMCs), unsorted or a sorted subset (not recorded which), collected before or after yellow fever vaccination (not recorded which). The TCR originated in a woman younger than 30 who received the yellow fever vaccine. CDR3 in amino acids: CASSFDNEQFF. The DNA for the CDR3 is TGTGCCAGCAGCTTCGACAATGAGCAGTTCTTC. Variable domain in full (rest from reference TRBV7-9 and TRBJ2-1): DTGVSQNPRHKITKRGQNVTFRCDPISEHNRLYWYRQTLGQGPEFLTYFQNEAQLEKSRLLSDRFSAERPKGSFSTLEIQRTEQGDSAMYLCASSFDNEQFFGPGTRLTVL.